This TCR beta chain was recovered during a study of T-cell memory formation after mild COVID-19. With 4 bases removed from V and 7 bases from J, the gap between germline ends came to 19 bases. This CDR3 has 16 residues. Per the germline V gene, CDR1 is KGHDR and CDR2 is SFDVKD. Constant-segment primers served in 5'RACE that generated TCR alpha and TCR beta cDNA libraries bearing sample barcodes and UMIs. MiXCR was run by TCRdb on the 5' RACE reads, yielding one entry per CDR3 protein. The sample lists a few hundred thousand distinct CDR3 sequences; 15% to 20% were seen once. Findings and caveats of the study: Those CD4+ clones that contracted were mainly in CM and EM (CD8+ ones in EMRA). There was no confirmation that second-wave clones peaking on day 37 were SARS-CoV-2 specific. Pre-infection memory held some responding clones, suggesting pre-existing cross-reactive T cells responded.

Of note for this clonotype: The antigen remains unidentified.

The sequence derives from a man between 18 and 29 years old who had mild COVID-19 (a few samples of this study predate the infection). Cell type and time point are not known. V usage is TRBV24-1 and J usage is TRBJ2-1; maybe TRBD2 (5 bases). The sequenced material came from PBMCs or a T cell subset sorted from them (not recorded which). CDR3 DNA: TGTGCCACCAGTGACCCCACTAGACCGGGAAGGAATGAGCAGTTCTTC. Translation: CATSDPTRPGRNEQFF.